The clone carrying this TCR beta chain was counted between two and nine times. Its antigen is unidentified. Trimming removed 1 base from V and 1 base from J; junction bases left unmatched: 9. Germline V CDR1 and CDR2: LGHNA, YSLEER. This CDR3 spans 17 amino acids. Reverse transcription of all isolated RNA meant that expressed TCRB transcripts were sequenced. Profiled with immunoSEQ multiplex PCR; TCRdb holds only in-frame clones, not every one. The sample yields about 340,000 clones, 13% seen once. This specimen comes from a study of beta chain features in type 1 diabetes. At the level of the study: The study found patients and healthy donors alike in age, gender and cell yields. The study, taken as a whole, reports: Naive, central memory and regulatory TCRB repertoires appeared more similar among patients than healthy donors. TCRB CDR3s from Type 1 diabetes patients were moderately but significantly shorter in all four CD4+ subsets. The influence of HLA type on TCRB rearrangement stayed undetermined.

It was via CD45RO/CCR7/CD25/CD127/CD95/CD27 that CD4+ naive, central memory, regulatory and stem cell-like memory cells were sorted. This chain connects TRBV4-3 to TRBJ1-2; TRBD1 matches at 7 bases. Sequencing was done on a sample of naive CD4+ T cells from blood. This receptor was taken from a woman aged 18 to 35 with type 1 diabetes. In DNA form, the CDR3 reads TGCGCCAGCAGCCAAGGCCTAGACAGGGACCGTAACTATGGCTACACCTTC. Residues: CASSQGLDRDRNYGYTF.